One and the same sample provided the 18 T cell receptor beta chains below, sequenced in a study of cytomegalovirus exposure and HLA in healthy donors. The primer mix had 60 Vbeta and 13 Jbeta primers. Clones were read by immunoSEQ multiplex PCR, and TCRdb kept only the in-frame ones, dropping some. Among 130,000 to 150,000 clones listed, 80% were seen once. Sequencing was performed on PBMCs. All receptors come from a woman younger than 45 in good health and CMV-seronegative.

This chain uses TRBV6-1 with TRBJ2-2; no firm D call. This CDR3 has 11 residues. Trimming pared 8 bases from V and 3 bases from J, leaving 4 bases between. Germline CDR1 and CDR2: MNHNS and SASEGT. The CDR3 reads CASLHTGELFF. The CDR3 DNA follows: TGTGCCAGCCTTCACACCGGGGAGCTGTTTTTT.

V usage is TRBV5-4 and J usage is TRBJ1-1; D perhaps matches TRBD1 (5 bases). CDR1 is SGHNT, CDR2 YYREEE, per germline (reference sequence). The CDR3 covers 11 residues. CDR3 loop: CAARVGTEAFF. DNA of the CDR3: TGTGCGGCCAGGGTAGGCACTGAAGCTTTCTTT.

Remarks on this clone: Other DNA sequences in this sample translate to the same CDR3. The gene calls are TRBV7-2 and TRBJ2-1, with 10 bases fitting TRBD2. Trimming took 5 bases from V and 7 from J; bases not matched to a gene: 5. CDR1 SGHTA and CDR2 FQGNSA come from the germline V gene. The CDR3 loop spans 14 amino acids. The CDR3 nucleotides are TGTGCCAGCAGCCGGACTAGCGGAAGGAATGAGCAGTTCTTC. Its protein product is CASSRTSGRNEQFF.

The V and J genes are TRBV12-5 and TRBJ1-1; 8 bases map to TRBD1. This CDR3 is built from 24 residues. V was clipped by 5 bases and J by 1 base; unmatched bases: 33. Germline assignment: CDR1 LGHNT and CDR2 FRNRAP. The CDR3 DNA reads as TGTGCTAGTGGTGACAGGGTGGGACCCCGTATGGAGGGGACAGGAAGAGTAAAGAACACTGAAGCTTTCTTT. Encoded protein: CASGDRVGPRMEGTGRVKNTEAFF. Together with reference TRBV12-5 and TRBJ1-1, the CDR3 gives the full variable domain: DARVTQTPRHKVTEMGQEVTMRCQPILGHNTVFWYRQTMMQGLELLAYFRNRAPLDDSGMPKDRFSAEMPDATLATLKIQPSEPRDSAVYFCASGDRVGPRMEGTGRVKNTEAFFGQGTRLTVV.

V is TRBV5-1 and J is TRBJ2-4; maybe TRBD2 (6 bases). The CDR3 contains 14 residues. Between the trimmed V and J ends, which lost 4 bases and 0 bases, there was a span of 8 bases. CDR1 is SGHRS, CDR2 YFSETQ, per germline. The CDR3 bases are TGCGCCAGCAGCCGGGACTTAGCCAAAAACATTCAGTACTTC. Translating it yields CASSRDLAKNIQYF.

The genes are TRBV29-1 and TRBJ2-1, with D possibly matching TRBD2 (6 bases). This CDR3 region has 14 residues. Germline values: CDR1 SQVTM, CDR2 ANQGSEA. V shed 6 bases and J shed 4 bases, with 16 bases lying between them. The DNA of the CDR3 is TGCAGCGTAGACCTGGTGGGAGGTTACAATGAGCAGTTCTTC. As protein: CSVDLVGGYNEQFF.

This clone was observed a single time. The chain carries TRBV7-9 and TRBJ2-7; D gene unclear. The V end was cut by 1 base, the J end by 3 bases, with 7 bases between. Germline V gene lookup returns CDR1 SEHNR and CDR2 FQNEAQ (reference sequence). The CDR3 is 13 amino acids. The CDR3 DNA is TGTGCCAGCAGCTTAGGCGACAACTACGAGCAGTACTTC. It codes for CASSLGDNYEQYF.

The chain employs TRBV9 and TRBJ1-1; 9 bases are shared with TRBD1. The CDR3 runs 18 residues. Germline values: CDR1 SGDLS, CDR2 YYNGEE. V dropped 0 bases and J dropped 4; count of bases not matched to a gene: 13. CDR3 residues: CASSVAVGTGGPATEAFF. The CDR3 nucleotides are TGTGCCAGCAGCGTAGCTGTCGGCACAGGGGGCCCTGCCACTGAAGCTTTCTTT.

V gene TRBV7-2 combines with J gene TRBJ2-4; a possible D gene is TRBD2 (5 bases). The V end lost 5 bases, the J end lost 1 base, and 9 bases lay between the germline ends. The CDR3 loop spans 14 amino acids. Germline V gives CDR1 SGHTA, CDR2 FQGNSA. The CDR3: CASSLTGAKNIQYF. The CDR3 nucleotides are TGTGCCAGCAGCCTCACGGGGGCCAAAAACATTCAGTACTTC.

This chain uses TRBV6-5 with TRBJ2-3; D perhaps matches TRBD2 (6 bases). Germline CDR1 and CDR2: MNHEY and SVGAGI. Trimming cost V 6 bases and J 2 bases, with 12 bases left between them. The CDR3 length is 14 residues. The chain's CDR3 is CASSRDLFTDTQYF. The CDR3 DNA sequence: TGTGCCAGCAGCCGGGACTTATTCACAGATACGCAGTATTTT.

This clone was counted a few times. This chain joins TRBV6-6 and TRBJ2-7; the match to TRBD1 covers 7 bases. After removal of 0 bases from V and 0 bases from J, the junction contained 5 bases not matched to a gene. Germline loops: CDR1 MNHNY, CDR2 SVGAGI (reference sequence). There are 16 residues in the CDR3. Written as DNA, the CDR3 is TGTGCCAGCAGTTACTCCCGGGACAGCCGCTCCTACGAGCAGTACTTC. This sequence encodes CASSYSRDSRSYEQYF.

Only one count was recorded for this clone. This chain's CDR3 is CASGRPGGYEQYF. CDR3 DNA: TGCGCCAGCGGGAGGCCAGGGGGCTACGAGCAGTACTTC. This sequence joins TRBV5-1 and TRBJ2-7; a possible D gene is TRBD1 (7 bases). CDR1 is SGHRS, CDR2 YFSETQ, per germline. Trimming left V 7 bases short and J 3 bases short, with 14 bases between. This CDR3 is built from 13 residues.

This clone was picked up a small number of times. The chain is built from TRBV6-1 and TRBJ1-2; 9 bases match TRBD1. The CDR3 length is 14 residues. Trimming at V came to 7 bases and at J to 4 bases, leaving 7 bases not matched to a gene. Germline V CDR1 and CDR2: MNHNS, SASEGT. CDR3 in amino acids: CASTLMGQGYGYTF. In DNA, the CDR3 is TGTGCCAGCACCTTAATGGGACAGGGCTATGGCTACACCTTC.

For this clone: Other DNA sequences in the sample encode the same CDR3. The genes are TRBV4-1 and TRBJ1-5; TRBD1 is a possible D gene (6 bases). The V gene lost 2 bases and the J gene lost 5 bases, with 7 bases spanning the gap. Per the germline V gene, CDR1 is MGHRA and CDR2 is YSYEKL. The CDR3 has 13 amino acids. The CDR3 protein is CASSQKGDQPQHF. The DNA for the CDR3 is TGCGCCAGCAGCCAAAAGGGGGATCAGCCCCAGCATTTT.

The chain has TRBV10-3 and TRBJ2-5; D gene unclear. V dropped 2 bases and J dropped 5 bases, with 3 bases sitting between them. The CDR3 length is 11 residues. Germline CDR1 and CDR2: ENHRY and SYGVKD. The CDR3, as DNA: TGTGCCATCAGTGAGGAGGAGACCCAGTACTTC. Its translation is CAISEEETQYF.

This chain joins TRBV18 and TRBJ2-1, with 9 bases that match TRBD2. The V and J ends lost 2 bases and 7 bases, in that order; junction bases with no gene match: 9. Germline V gene lookup returns CDR1 KGHSH and CDR2 LQKENI. CDR3 length: 16 amino acids. The CDR3 sequence is CASSPMAGGLRNEQFF. DNA for the CDR3: TGTGCCAGCTCACCAATGGCGGGAGGGCTTCGAAATGAGCAGTTCTTC.

The chain links TRBV5-4 to TRBJ2-3; 8 bases match TRBD2. The V segment lost 0 bases and the J segment 6 bases; nucleotides outside the gene matches: 6. The CDR3 has 15 amino acids. Germline assignment: CDR1 SGHNT and CDR2 YYREEE (reference sequence). CDR3 bases: TGTGCCAGCAGCTTGGACCCAGGGACTAGGGATACGCAGTATTTT. Its translation is CASSLDPGTRDTQYF.

The chain joins TRBV15 to TRBJ2-1, with D uncertain. CDR1 is LNHNV, CDR2 YYDKDF, per germline (reference sequence). V lost 0 bases, J lost 15 bases, and 12 bases lay in between. The CDR3 sequence is 12 residues long. For the CDR3, the DNA is TGTGCCACCAGCAGAGAACACACATTGCCGTTCTTC. Translated, it gives CATSREHTLPFF.